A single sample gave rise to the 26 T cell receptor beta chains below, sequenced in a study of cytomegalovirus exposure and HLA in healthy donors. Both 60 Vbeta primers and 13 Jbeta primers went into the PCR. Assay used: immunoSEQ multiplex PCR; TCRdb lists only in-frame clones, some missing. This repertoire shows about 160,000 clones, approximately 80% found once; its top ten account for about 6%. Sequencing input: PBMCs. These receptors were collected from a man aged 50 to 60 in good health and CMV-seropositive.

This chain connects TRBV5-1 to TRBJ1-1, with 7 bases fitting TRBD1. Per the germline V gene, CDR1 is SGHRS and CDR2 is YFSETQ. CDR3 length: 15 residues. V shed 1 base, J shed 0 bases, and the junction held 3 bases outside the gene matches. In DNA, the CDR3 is TGCGCCAGCAGCTTGACAGGGGCCATGAACACTGAAGCTTTCTTT. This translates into CASSLTGAMNTEAFF. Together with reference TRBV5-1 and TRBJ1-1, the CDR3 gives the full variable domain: KAGVTQTPRYLIKTRGQQVTLSCSPISGHRSVSWYQQTPGQGLQFLFEYFSETQRNKGNFPGRFSGRQFSNSRSEMNVSTLELGDSALYLCASSLTGAMNTEAFFGQGTRLTVV.

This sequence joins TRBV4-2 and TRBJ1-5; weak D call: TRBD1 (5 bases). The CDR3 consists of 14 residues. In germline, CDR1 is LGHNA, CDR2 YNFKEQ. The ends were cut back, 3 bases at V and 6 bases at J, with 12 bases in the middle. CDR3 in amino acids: CASSHGRGSQPQHF. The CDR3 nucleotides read TGTGCCAGCAGCCACGGGAGGGGCAGTCAGCCCCAGCATTTT.

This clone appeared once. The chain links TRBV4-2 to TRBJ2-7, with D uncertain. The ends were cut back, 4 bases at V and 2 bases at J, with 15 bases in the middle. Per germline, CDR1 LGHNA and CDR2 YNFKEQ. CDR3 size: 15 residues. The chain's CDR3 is CASSPSVADTYEQYF. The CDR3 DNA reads TGTGCCAGCAGCCCATCCGTGGCAGATACCTACGAGCAGTACTTC.

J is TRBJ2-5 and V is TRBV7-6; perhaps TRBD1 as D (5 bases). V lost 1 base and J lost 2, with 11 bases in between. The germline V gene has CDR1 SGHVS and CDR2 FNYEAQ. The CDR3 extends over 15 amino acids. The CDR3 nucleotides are TGTGCCAGCAGCTTAGGGGTCGACAGTCAAGAGACCCAGTACTTC. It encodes CASSLGVDSQETQYF. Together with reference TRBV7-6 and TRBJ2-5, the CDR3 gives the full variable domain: GAGVSQSPRYKVTKRGQDVALRCDPISGHVSLYWYRQALGQGPEFLTYFNYEAQQDKSGLPNDRFSAERPEGSISTLTIQRTEQRDSAMYRCASSLGVDSQETQYFGPGTRLLVL.

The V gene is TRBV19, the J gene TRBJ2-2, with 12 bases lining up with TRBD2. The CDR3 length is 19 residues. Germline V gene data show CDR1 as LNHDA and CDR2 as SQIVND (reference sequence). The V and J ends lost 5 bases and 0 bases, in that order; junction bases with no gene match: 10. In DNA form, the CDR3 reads TGTGCCAGTAGTCTCCTCTCTCCTAGCGGGGGGGCGAACACCGGGGAGCTGTTTTTT. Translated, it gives CASSLLSPSGGANTGELFF. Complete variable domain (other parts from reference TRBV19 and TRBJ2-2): DGGITQSPKYLFRKEGQNVTLSCEQNLNHDAMYWYRQDPGQGLRLIYYSQIVNDFQKGDIAEGYSVSREKKESFPLTVTSAQKNPTAFYLCASSLLSPSGGANTGELFFGEGSRLTVL.

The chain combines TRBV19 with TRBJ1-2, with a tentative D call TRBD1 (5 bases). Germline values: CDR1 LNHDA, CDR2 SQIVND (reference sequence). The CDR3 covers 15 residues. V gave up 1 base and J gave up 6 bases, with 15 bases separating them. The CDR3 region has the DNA TGTGCCAGTAGTATAGGCCTGTCAGGGTGGGATGGCTACACCTTC. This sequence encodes CASSIGLSGWDGYTF.

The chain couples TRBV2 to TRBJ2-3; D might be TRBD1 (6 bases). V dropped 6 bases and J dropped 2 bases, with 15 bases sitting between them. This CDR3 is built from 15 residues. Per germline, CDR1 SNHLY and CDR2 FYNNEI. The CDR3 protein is CASRPLAGATDTQYF. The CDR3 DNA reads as TGTGCCAGCAGACCACTGGCAGGGGCCACAGATACGCAGTATTTT.

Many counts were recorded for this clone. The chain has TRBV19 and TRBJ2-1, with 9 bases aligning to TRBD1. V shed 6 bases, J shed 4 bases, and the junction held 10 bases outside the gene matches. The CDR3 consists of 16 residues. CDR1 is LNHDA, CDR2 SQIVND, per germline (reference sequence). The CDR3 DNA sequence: TGTGCCAGTAGAGAGACAGGGGGTGATTTTTACAATGAGCAGTTCTTC. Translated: CASRETGGDFYNEQFF.

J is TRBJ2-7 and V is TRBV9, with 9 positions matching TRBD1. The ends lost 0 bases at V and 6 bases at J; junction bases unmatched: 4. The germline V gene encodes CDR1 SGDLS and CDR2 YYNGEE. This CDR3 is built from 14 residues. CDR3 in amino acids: CASSVGNRGPEQYF. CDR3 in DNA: TGTGCCAGCAGCGTAGGAAACAGGGGGCCCGAGCAGTACTTC.

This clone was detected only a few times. In DNA, the CDR3 is TGTGCCAGTAGTGACGGACTAGCGGGAGAGACCCAGTACTTC. This codes for CASSDGLAGETQYF. The rearrangement links TRBV19 to TRBJ2-5; 11 positions match TRBD2. V lost 5 bases to trimming and J lost 4 bases; unmatched junction nucleotides: 3. This CDR3 has 14 amino acids. The V gene's germline CDR1 is LNHDA and CDR2 SQIVND (reference sequence).

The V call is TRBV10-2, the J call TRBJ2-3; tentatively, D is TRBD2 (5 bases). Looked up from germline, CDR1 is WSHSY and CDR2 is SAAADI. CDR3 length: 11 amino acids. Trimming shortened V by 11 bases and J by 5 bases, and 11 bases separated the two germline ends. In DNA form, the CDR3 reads TGCGCCGTCCGAGAGGGAGATACGCAGTATTTT. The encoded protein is CAVREGDTQYF.

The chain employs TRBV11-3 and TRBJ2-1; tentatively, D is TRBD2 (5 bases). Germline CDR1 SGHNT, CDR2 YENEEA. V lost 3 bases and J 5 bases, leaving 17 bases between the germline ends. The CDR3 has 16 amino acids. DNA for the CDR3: TGTGCCAGCAGCTTCGACCATACCCGGGGTAACAATGAGCAGTTCTTC. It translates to CASSFDHTRGNNEQFF.

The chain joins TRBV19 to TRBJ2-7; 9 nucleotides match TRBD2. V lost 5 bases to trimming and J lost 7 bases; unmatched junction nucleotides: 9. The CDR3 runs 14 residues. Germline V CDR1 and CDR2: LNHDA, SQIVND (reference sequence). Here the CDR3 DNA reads TGTGCCAGTAGTCCCGGGACTAGCAGGTTGGAGCAGTACTTC. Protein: CASSPGTSRLEQYF.

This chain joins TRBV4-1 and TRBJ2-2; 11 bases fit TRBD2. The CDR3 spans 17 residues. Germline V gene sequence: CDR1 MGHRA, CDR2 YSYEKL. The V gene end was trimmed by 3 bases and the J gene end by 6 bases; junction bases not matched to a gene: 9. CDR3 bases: TGCGCCAGCAGCCAGAGGGGTAGCGGGGGGGCCCCCGGGGAGCTGTTTTTT. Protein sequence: CASSQRGSGGAPGELFF.

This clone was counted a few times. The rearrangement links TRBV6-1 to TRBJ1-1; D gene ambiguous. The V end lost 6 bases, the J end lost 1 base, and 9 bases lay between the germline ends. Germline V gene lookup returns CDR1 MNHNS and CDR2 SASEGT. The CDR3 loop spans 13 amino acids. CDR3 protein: CASSPGRNTEAFF. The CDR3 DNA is TGTGCCAGCAGCCCGGGGAGGAACACTGAAGCTTTCTTT.

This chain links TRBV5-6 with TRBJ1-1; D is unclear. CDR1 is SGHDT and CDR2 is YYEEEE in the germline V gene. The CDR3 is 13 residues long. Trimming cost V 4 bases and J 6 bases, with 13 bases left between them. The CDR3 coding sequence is TGTGCCAGCAGCCCCCGGGGATGGGCTGAAGCTTTCTTT. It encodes CASSPRGWAEAFF.

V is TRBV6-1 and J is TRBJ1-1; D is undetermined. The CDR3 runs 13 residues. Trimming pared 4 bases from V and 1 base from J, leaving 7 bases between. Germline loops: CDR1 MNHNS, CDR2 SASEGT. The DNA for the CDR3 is TGTGCCAGCAGTGCGAGGGAGAACACTGAAGCTTTCTTT. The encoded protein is CASSARENTEAFF.

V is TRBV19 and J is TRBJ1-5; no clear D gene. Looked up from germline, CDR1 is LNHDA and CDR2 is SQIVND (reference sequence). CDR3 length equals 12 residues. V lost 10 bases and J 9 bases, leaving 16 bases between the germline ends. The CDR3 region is CATSISEGPQHF. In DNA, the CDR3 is TGTGCCACCTCGATCTCGGAGGGGCCCCAGCATTTT.

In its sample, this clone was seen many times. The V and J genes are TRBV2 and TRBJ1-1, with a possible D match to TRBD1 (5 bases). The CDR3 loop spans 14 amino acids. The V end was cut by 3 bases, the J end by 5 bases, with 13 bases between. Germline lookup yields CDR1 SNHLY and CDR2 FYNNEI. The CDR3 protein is CASSESQGRTEAFF. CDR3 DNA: TGTGCCAGCAGTGAGAGCCAGGGAAGGACTGAAGCTTTCTTT.

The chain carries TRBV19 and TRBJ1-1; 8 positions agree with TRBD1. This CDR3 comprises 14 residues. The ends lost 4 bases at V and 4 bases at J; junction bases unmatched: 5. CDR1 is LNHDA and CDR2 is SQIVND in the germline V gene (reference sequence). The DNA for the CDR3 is TGTGCCAGTAGTACCGACAGGGGAGGCACTGAAGCTTTCTTT. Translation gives CASSTDRGGTEAFF.

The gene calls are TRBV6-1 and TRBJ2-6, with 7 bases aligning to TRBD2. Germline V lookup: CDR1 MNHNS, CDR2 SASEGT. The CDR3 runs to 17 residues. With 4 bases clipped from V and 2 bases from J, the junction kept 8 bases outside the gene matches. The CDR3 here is CASSVSSGGAGANVLTF. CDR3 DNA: TGTGCCAGCAGTGTATCTTCGGGGGGAGCTGGGGCCAACGTCCTGACTTTC.

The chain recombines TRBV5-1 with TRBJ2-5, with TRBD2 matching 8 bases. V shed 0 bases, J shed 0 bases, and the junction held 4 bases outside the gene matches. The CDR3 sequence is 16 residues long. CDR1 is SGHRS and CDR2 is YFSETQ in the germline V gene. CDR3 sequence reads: CASSLGASGYQETQYF. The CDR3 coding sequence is TGCGCCAGCAGCTTGGGAGCTAGCGGGTACCAAGAGACCCAGTACTTC.

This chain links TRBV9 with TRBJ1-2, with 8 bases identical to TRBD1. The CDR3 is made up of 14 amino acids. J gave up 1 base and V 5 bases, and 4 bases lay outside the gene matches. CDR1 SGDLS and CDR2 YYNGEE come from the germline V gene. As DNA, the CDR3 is TGTGCCAGCAGTAACAGGGGGAATAACTATGGCTACACCTTC. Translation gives CASSNRGNNYGYTF.

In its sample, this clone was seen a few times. The CDR3 DNA is TGTGCCAGCAGCCAGGGGGGCTCTGGAAACACCATATATTTT. It specifies CASSQGGSGNTIYF. The rearrangement links TRBV7-6 to TRBJ1-3, with 7 bases fitting TRBD1. V gave up 5 bases and J gave up 0 bases; unmatched junction bases: 1. CDR3 size: 14 residues. Germline V gene lookup returns CDR1 SGHVS and CDR2 FNYEAQ. The whole variable domain, remainder taken from reference TRBV7-6 and TRBJ1-3, is GAGVSQSPRYKVTKRGQDVALRCDPISGHVSLYWYRQALGQGPEFLTYFNYEAQQDKSGLPNDRFSAERPEGSISTLTIQRTEQRDSAMYRCASSQGGSGNTIYFGEGSWLTVV.

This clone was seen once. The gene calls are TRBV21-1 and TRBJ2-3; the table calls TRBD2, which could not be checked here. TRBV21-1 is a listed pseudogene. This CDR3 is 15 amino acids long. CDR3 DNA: TGTGCCAGCAGCAAAGGCGGCCCGCGGACAGATACGCAGTATTTT. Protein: CASSKGGPRTDTQYF.

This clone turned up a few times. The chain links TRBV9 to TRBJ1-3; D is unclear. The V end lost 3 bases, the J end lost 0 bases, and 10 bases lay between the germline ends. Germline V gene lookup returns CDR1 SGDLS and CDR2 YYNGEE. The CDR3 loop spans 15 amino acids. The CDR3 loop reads CASSEELDSGNTIYF. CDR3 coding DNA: TGTGCCAGCAGCGAGGAGTTAGACTCTGGAAACACCATATATTTT.